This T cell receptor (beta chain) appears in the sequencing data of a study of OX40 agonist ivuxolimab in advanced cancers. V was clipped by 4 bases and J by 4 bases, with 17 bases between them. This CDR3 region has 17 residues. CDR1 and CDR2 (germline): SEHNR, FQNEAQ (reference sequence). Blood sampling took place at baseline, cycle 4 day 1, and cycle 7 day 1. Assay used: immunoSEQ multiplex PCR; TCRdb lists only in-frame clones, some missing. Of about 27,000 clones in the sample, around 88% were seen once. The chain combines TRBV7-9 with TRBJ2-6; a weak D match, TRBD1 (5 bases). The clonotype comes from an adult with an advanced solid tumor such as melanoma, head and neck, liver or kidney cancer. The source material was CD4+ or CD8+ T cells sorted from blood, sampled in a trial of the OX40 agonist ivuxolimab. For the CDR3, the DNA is TGTGCCAGCAGCTCTCCCGACAGCTACAAGGGGGCCAACGTCCTGACTTTC. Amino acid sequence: CASSSPDSYKGANVLTF.